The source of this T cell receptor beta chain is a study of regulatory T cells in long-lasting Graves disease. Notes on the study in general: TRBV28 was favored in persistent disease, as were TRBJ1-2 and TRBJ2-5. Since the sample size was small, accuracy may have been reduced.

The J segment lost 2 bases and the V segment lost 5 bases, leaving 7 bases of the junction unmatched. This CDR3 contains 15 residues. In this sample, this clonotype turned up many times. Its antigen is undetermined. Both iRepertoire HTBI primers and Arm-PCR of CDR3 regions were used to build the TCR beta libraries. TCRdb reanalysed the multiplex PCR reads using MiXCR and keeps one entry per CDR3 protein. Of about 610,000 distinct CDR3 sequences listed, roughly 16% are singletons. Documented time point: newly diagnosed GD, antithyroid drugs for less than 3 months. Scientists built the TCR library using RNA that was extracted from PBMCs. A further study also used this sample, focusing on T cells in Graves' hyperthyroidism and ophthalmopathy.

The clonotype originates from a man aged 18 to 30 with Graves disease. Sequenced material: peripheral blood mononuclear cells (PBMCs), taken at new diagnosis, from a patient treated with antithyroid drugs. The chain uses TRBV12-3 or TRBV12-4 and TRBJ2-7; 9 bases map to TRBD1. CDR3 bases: TGTGCCAGCAGTACCCCGGGACAGGGTACCTACGAGCAGTACTTC. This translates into CASSTPGQGTYEQYF.